Listed below are T cell receptor beta chains from one sample, sequenced in a study of PD-1 blockade in classical Hodgkin lymphoma. Libraries were prepared by immunoSEQ multiplex PCR; TCRdb keeps only in-frame clonotypes and omits some of them. The table includes around 46,000 clones, around 90% detected once. This specimen consisted of peripheral blood mononuclear cells (PBMCs), obtained before the fourth cycle of nivolumab. Receptors originate from a human donor with classical Hodgkin lymphoma. The CDR3 runs from the conserved cysteine through the conserved F or W. D genes are given only for firm matches. Size is stated for part of the rows, as once, few or many counts, or as a class when the clone is expanded.

clone_size d_call j_call v_call cdr3_length cdr3_nt cdr3_aa
- - TRBJ2-6 TRBV6-5 16 TGTGCCAGCAGTTACGGCCCCTCCGCTGGGGCCAACGTCCTGACTTTC CASSYGPSAGANVLTF
- - TRBJ2-2 TRBV6-6 15 TGTGCCAGCAGTTACCGGTCAGCAAACACCGGGGAGCTGTTTTTT CASSYRSANTGELFF
- - TRBJ2-5 TRBV27 18 TGTGCCAGCAGTTCTCCCTCACGGAGAGGGACGGGACAAGAGACCCAGTACTTC CASSSPSRRGTGQETQYF
- TRBD1 TRBJ2-5 TRBV14 15 TGTGCCAGCAGCCAAGGGACAGGTCACCAAGAGACCCAGTACTTC CASSQGTGHQETQYF
- - TRBJ2-3 TRBV5-4 16 TGTGCCAGCAGCCCCCCAAGAGGGCCGGGGTTCAATACGCAGTATTTT CASSPPRGPGFNTQYF
- TRBD2 TRBJ2-3 TRBV5-5 16 TGTGCCAGCAGCTTGGCGGGACTAGCTGGGACAGATACGCAGTATTTT CASSLAGLAGTDTQYF
- TRBD1 TRBJ2-7 TRBV11-2 14 TGTGCCAGCAGCTTGGGACAGGGAGGGTTCGAGCAGTACTTC CASSLGQGGFEQYF
- TRBD1 TRBJ1-2 TRBV5-6 14 TGTGCCAGCAGCTTGGCAGGGGGTCCCTATGGCTACACCTTC CASSLAGGPYGYTF
- - TRBJ1-1 TRBV27 13 TGTGCCAGCAACCTTGTCAGAGGCACTGAAGCTTTCTTT CASNLVRGTEAFF
- TRBD1 TRBJ2-2 TRBV6-1 20 TGTGCCAGCAGTGAATGGGACAGCCCCACTACTAAGGGGAACACCGGGGAGCTGTTTTTT CASSEWDSPTTKGNTGELFF
few - TRBJ2-2 TRBV4-2 15 TGTGCCAGCAGCCAGACGGACGAGAACACCGGGGAGCTGTTTTTT CASSQTDENTGELFF
- TRBD2 TRBJ2-1 TRBV10-3 16 TGTGCCATCAGTAAAACTAGCGGGAGCTCCTACAATGAGCAGTTCTTC CAISKTSGSSYNEQFF
- - TRBJ2-7 TRBV11-3 16 TGTGCCAGCAGCTTAGTTTCGCTAGCGAGAAGAGATACGCAGTACTTC CASSLVSLARRDTQYF
- - TRBJ2-3 TRBV9 15 TGTGCCAGCAGCGTAGGAGCGGGCAGCACAGATACGCAGTATTTT CASSVGAGSTDTQYF
- - TRBJ2-3 TRBV14 16 TGTGCCAGCAGCCAAGGCGTACCGCTAAGCACAGATACGCAGTATTTT CASSQGVPLSTDTQYF
- TRBD2 TRBJ2-7 TRBV19 16 TGTGCCAGTAGTATGGTTGCTAGCGGGAGTGGTTACGAGCAGTACTTC CASSMVASGSGYEQYF
- - TRBJ2-7 TRBV11-2 11 TGTGCCAGCAGCTTGGGTTTCGAGCAGTACTTC CASSLGFEQYF
- - TRBJ1-1 TRBV29-1 12 TGCAGCGTAAAACCCGTCGGCACTGAAGCTTTCTTT CSVKPVGTEAFF
- TRBD2 TRBJ2-1 TRBV6-4 14 TGTGCCAGCAGTTCGGGACTAGCCTCGAATGAGCAGTTCTTC CASSSGLASNEQFF
- TRBD2 TRBJ2-1 TRBV7-9 17 TGTGCCAGCAGCCCCCACTCCGGGACTAGCGCGTACAATGAGCAGTTCTTC CASSPHSGTSAYNEQFF
- TRBD2 TRBJ2-7 TRBV6-5 15 TGTGCCAGCAGCCTACCGGGGGGGCGTTCCTACGAGCAGTACTTC CASSLPGGRSYEQYF
- - TRBJ2-7 TRBV6-5 13 TGTGCCAGCAATTATCGGGGTTCCTACGAGCAGTACTTC CASNYRGSYEQYF
once - TRBJ2-5 TRBV9 15 TGTGCCAGCAGCGCCGACGCCTTACGACAGGAGACCCAGTACTTC CASSADALRQETQYF
once - TRBJ1-4 TRBV7-9 14 TGTGCCAGCAGCTTAGGAGTTCGAAGGGAAAAACTGTTTTTT CASSLGVRREKLFF
once TRBD2 TRBJ2-3 TRBV5-5 16 TGTGCCAGCAGCTTACTAGCGGTAACTAGCACAGATACGCAGTATTTT CASSLLAVTSTDTQYF
- TRBD2 TRBJ2-3 TRBV5-1 17 TGCGCCAGCAGCTCCGGGTTACGACTAGCGGTTTCAGATACGCAGTATTTT CASSSGLRLAVSDTQYF
- TRBD2 TRBJ2-3 TRBV9 16 TGTGCCAGCAGCATTAGCGGGGGGGCCAACACAGATACGCAGTATTTT CASSISGGANTDTQYF
- TRBD1 TRBJ2-7 TRBV28 14 TGTGCCAGCAGTTTGGGGACAGGGGTGTACGAGCAGTACTTC CASSLGTGVYEQYF
- - TRBJ2-5 TRBV5-1 14 TGCGCCAGCAGAACTGGACGGACAAAAGAGACCCAGTACTTC CASRTGRTKETQYF
- - TRBJ1-5 TRBV19 16 TGTGCCAGTATAAGTACCCGGGGGTCGGGCAATCAGCCCCAGCATTTT CASISTRGSGNQPQHF